Each of the 26 T cell receptor beta chains below was sequenced from the same sample in a study of cytomegalovirus exposure and HLA in healthy donors. PCR amplification relied on 60 Vbeta primers (plus 13 Jbeta primers). The data were produced by immunoSEQ multiplex PCR, yet TCRdb's version contains in-frame clones alone and is incomplete. The data show 130,000 or so clones, with 6.5% to 9.5% seen just once and around 6% held by the top ten. The sequenced material came from PBMCs. The receptors were gathered from a middle-aged woman in good health and CMV-seropositive.

This clone turned up a few times. A junction end diverges from the germline sequence, so it may reflect a read error. Other DNA sequences in the sample encode the same CDR3. This rearrangement joins TRBV19 to TRBJ1-5, with TRBD1 matching 8 bases. CDR3 length: 13 residues. Germline values: CDR1 LNHDA, CDR2 SQIVND (reference sequence). Written as DNA, the CDR3 is TGTGCTAGTAGTTTGACAGGGGAGCAGCCCCAGCATTTT. Amino acid sequence: CASSLTGEQPQHF. The full variable domain, completed using reference TRBV19 and TRBJ1-5, is DGGITQSPKYLFRKEGQNVTLSCEQNLNHDAMYWYRQDPGQGLRLIYYSQIVNDFQKGDIAEGYSVSREKKESFPLTVTSAQKNPTAFYLCASSLTGEQPQHFGDGTRLSIL.

In the case of this clone: At one end, the junction sequence differs from germline, possibly due to a read error. This chain joins TRBV7-3 and TRBJ2-3, with TRBD2 matching over 9 bases. CDR1 is SGHTA and CDR2 is FQGTGA in the germline V gene. CDR3 length equals 14 residues. The CDR3 region is CASSITGTSDTQYF. The DNA of the CDR3 is TGTGCCAGCAGCATAACCGGGACTAGCGATACGCAGTATTTT.

The gene calls are TRBV5-6 and TRBJ2-5; the match to TRBD1 covers 7 bases. The CDR3 is made up of 14 amino acids. Trimming at V came to 5 bases and at J to 4 bases, leaving 8 bases not matched to a gene. Germline CDR1 is SGHDT and CDR2 is YYEEEE. The CDR3 DNA reads as TGTGCCAGCAGGCAGGGACAGCGTTTAGAGACCCAGTACTTC. Encoded protein: CASRQGQRLETQYF.

CDR3 sequence: CASSPPGTGRRNTEAFF. Here the CDR3 DNA reads TGTGCCAGCTCACCGCCTGGGACAGGGCGAAGGAACACTGAAGCTTTCTTT. The chain carries TRBV18 and TRBJ1-1, with 9 bases identical to TRBD1. Germline V lookup: CDR1 KGHSH, CDR2 LQKENI. The trim removed 3 bases at V and 1 base at J, leaving 9 bases unmatched. CDR3 size: 17 residues.

Only a few counts were recorded for this clone. The chain is built from TRBV7-8 and TRBJ2-7; 7 positions match TRBD2. Unmatched junction bases numbered 16, after V lost 5 bases and J lost 9 bases. The CDR3 sequence is 15 residues long. The germline V gene encodes CDR1 SGHVS and CDR2 FQNEAQ. CDR3 protein: CASSQAGGGTHAQYF. The CDR3 DNA reads as TGTGCCAGCAGCCAGGCCGGGGGAGGGACCCACGCGCAGTACTTC.

This clone was counted only a few times. The chain employs TRBV7-9 and TRBJ1-2; 8 bases are shared with TRBD1. The CDR3 runs to 15 residues. Germline loops: CDR1 SEHNR, CDR2 FQNEAQ (reference sequence). J gave up 1 base and V 5 bases, and 6 bases lay outside the gene matches. DNA of the CDR3: TGTGCCAGCAGCCCCGGACAGGGAAGTAACTATGGCTACACCTTC. It specifies CASSPGQGSNYGYTF.

This clone has just a few counts. CDR3 nucleotides: TGTGCCATCAGCCCACAGGGGGACGTCGGCGAGCAGTACTTC. Its protein product is CAISPQGDVGEQYF. The V and J genes are TRBV10-3 and TRBJ2-7; 8 bases are shared with TRBD1. V lost 6 bases and J lost 6; bases outside the gene matches: 10. Germline CDR1 and CDR2: ENHRY and SYGVKD. The CDR3 consists of 14 residues.

The chain recombines TRBV9 with TRBJ2-3; 9 bases are shared with TRBD2. Germline CDR1 reads SGDLS; CDR2 reads YYNGEE. Trimming removed 0 bases from V and 6 bases from J; junction bases left unmatched: 8. There are 16 residues in the CDR3. CDR3 loop: CASSVVGRGGPDTQYF. The CDR3, as DNA: TGTGCCAGCAGCGTAGTAGGGCGGGGGGGCCCCGATACGCAGTATTTT.

This clone was recorded a few times. The chain couples TRBV6-5 to TRBJ2-7; tentative D call: TRBD1 (6 bases). The V and J ends lost 2 bases and 2 bases respectively, with 13 bases between them. The length of the CDR3 is 15 residues. Germline V gene data show CDR1 as MNHEY and CDR2 as SVGAGI. CDR3 protein: CASSYDGGTAYEQYF. The DNA of the CDR3 is TGTGCCAGCAGTTACGATGGGGGCACCGCCTACGAGCAGTACTTC.

This clone occurred a few times. The chain is built from TRBV9 and TRBJ1-1; unclear D gene. CDR3 length: 15 amino acids. Germline V gives CDR1 SGDLS, CDR2 YYNGEE. V was clipped by 2 bases and J by 1 base, with 12 bases between them. The CDR3 reads CASSVTGKANTEAFF. In DNA form, the CDR3 reads TGTGCCAGCAGCGTGACCGGGAAGGCGAACACTGAAGCTTTCTTT.

The genes are TRBV7-8 and TRBJ1-1; TRBD1 might be the D (6 bases). Germline CDR1 SGHVS, CDR2 FQNEAQ. The CDR3 loop spans 14 amino acids. V was trimmed by 4 bases and J by 4 bases, leaving 13 bases between them. CDR3 in amino acids: CASSSLQGGTEAFF. CDR3 DNA: TGTGCCAGCAGCTCCCTTCAAGGGGGCACTGAAGCTTTCTTT.

This clone was counted between two and nine times. This chain joins TRBV19 and TRBJ1-5; D remains unclear. Germline CDR1 and CDR2: LNHDA and SQIVND (reference sequence). V gave up 3 bases and J gave up 1 base, with 7 bases separating them. The CDR3 has 14 amino acids. The CDR3 nucleotides read TGTGCCAGTAGTATCGAGAACAGCAATCAGCCCCAGCATTTT. This gives the protein CASSIENSNQPQHF.

The CDR3 nucleotides read TGCAGCGTTGCCAGGGGACAAAGAGGCTACACCTTC. Amino acids: CSVARGQRGYTF. The chain employs TRBV29-1 and TRBJ1-2, with a tentative D call TRBD1 (6 bases). Germline CDR1 reads SQVTM; CDR2 reads ANQGSEA. Trimming cost V 4 bases and J 8 bases, with 14 bases left between them. CDR3 length: 12 amino acids.

There are a few counts of this clone. The chain joins TRBV19 to TRBJ1-2, with 7 bases matching TRBD1. V dropped 4 bases and J dropped 6; count of bases not matched to a gene: 8. Germline V CDR1 and CDR2: LNHDA, SQIVND (reference sequence). CDR3 length: 14 residues. CDR3 nucleotides: TGTGCCAGTAGTAAGTTAGACAGGGACCATGGCTACACCTTC. It encodes CASSKLDRDHGYTF.

In its sample, this clone was seen a few times. The rearrangement uses TRBV10-3 and TRBJ1-3; D gene unclear. V was trimmed by 8 bases and J by 3 bases, leaving 11 bases between them. Germline V gene sequence: CDR1 ENHRY, CDR2 SYGVKD. The CDR3 is made up of 13 amino acids. CDR3 sequence: CAISNSNGNTIYF. CDR3 DNA sequence: TGTGCCATCTCTAACAGCAATGGAAACACCATATATTTT.

This clone showed up just a few times. The chain recombines TRBV5-1 with TRBJ1-5, with D possibly matching TRBD1 (6 bases). CDR1 SGHRS and CDR2 YFSETQ come from the germline V gene. The germline V and J ends were trimmed by 0 bases and 2 bases, with 9 bases remaining between them. There are 15 residues in the CDR3. The CDR3, as DNA: TGCGCCAGCAGCTTGGCTCGGACAGGCAATCAGCCCCAGCATTTT. Protein sequence: CASSLARTGNQPQHF. The full variable domain, completed using reference TRBV5-1 and TRBJ1-5, is KAGVTQTPRYLIKTRGQQVTLSCSPISGHRSVSWYQQTPGQGLQFLFEYFSETQRNKGNFPGRFSGRQFSNSRSEMNVSTLELGDSALYLCASSLARTGNQPQHFGDGTRLSIL.

The chain carries TRBV5-1 and TRBJ1-6; D is uncertain. The CDR3 covers 15 residues. V shed 1 base and J shed 9 bases, with 14 bases lying between them. Looked up from germline, CDR1 is SGHRS and CDR2 is YFSETQ. The CDR3 DNA reads as TGCGCCAGCAGCTTGAATCGGCAGGAGGTTTCACCCCTCCACTTT. Translated: CASSLNRQEVSPLHF.

This clone was found a few times. The rearrangement joins TRBV18 to TRBJ2-7, with 10 bases matching TRBD1. The CDR3 is made up of 14 amino acids. The V segment lost 3 bases and the J segment 2 bases; nucleotides outside the gene matches: 1. Per the germline V gene, CDR1 is KGHSH and CDR2 is LQKENI. This CDR3 reads CASSPGQGTYEQYF. The CDR3 bases are TGTGCCAGCTCACCGGGACAGGGGACCTACGAGCAGTACTTC.

This clone appeared a single time. The chain links TRBV18 to TRBJ2-7; D possibly corresponds to TRBD2 (6 bases). This CDR3 contains 14 residues. V was clipped by 3 bases and J by 3 bases, with 12 bases between them. Germline CDR1 reads KGHSH; CDR2 reads LQKENI. The CDR3 DNA reads TGTGCCAGCTCACCCGGGACGGGGGACTACGAGCAGTACTTC. Residues: CASSPGTGDYEQYF.

The chain combines TRBV5-6 with TRBJ1-5, with 7 bases identical to TRBD1. V lost 4 bases, J lost 3 bases, and 13 bases stayed unmatched. The CDR3 is made up of 17 amino acids. CDR1 SGHDT and CDR2 YYEEEE come from the germline V gene. The CDR3, as DNA: TGTGCCAGCAGCCTCGCGAGGGGGCAGGGATTCAATCAGCCCCAGCATTTT. Translated: CASSLARGQGFNQPQHF.

This clone was counted between two and nine times. The chain's CDR3 is CAFTVPSGANVLTF. In nucleotides, the CDR3 is TGTGCCTTCACGGTCCCCTCTGGGGCCAACGTCCTGACTTTC. The chain joins TRBV5-4 to TRBJ2-6; D call uncertain. This CDR3 has 14 residues. The V and J ends lost 10 bases and 0 bases respectively, with 11 bases between them. Per germline, CDR1 SGHNT and CDR2 YYREEE (reference sequence).

This chain links TRBV19 with TRBJ2-7, with D perhaps TRBD1 (6 bases). Germline V CDR1 and CDR2: LNHDA, SQIVND (reference sequence). V lost 6 bases, J lost 4 bases, and 16 bases lay in between. The CDR3 extends over 14 amino acids. The CDR3 coding sequence is TGTGCCAGTAGCCCTCCCTCAGGGGAGTACGAGCAGTACTTC. It yields the protein CASSPPSGEYEQYF. Using reference TRBV19 and TRBJ2-7 for the parts outside the CDR3, the full variable domain is DGGITQSPKYLFRKEGQNVTLSCEQNLNHDAMYWYRQDPGQGLRLIYYSQIVNDFQKGDIAEGYSVSREKKESFPLTVTSAQKNPTAFYLCASSPPSGEYEQYFGPGTRLTVT.

The table lists this clone with a few counts. The chain recombines TRBV30 with TRBJ2-7, with 8 bases that match TRBD1. Losses at the gene ends were 4 bases for V and 2 bases for J; bases not matched to a gene: 10. In germline, CDR1 is GTSNPN, CDR2 SVGIG (reference sequence). The CDR3 sequence is 15 residues long. In DNA form, the CDR3 reads TGTGCCTGGATTCCCCGGACAGGGAAAACCTACGAGCAGTACTTC. Protein: CAWIPRTGKTYEQYF.

The genes are TRBV19 and TRBJ1-2, with D uncertain. Germline assignment: CDR1 LNHDA and CDR2 SQIVND (reference sequence). CDR3 length equals 13 residues. The V end lost 5 bases, the J end lost 1 base, and 8 bases lay between the germline ends. CDR3 DNA sequence: TGTGCCAGTAGTTCGGGTAGTAACTATGGCTACACCTTC. Translating gives CASSSGSNYGYTF.

This chain's CDR3 is CASSQDLGQRNTEAFF. CDR3 in DNA: TGCGCCAGCAGCCAAGATCTGGGGCAGCGGAACACTGAAGCTTTCTTT. The genes are TRBV4-1 and TRBJ1-1; tentatively, D is TRBD1 (5 bases). This CDR3 comprises 16 residues. The V gene's germline CDR1 is MGHRA and CDR2 YSYEKL. V was cut by 0 bases and J by 1 base, with 12 bases left in between.

This clone was seen once. The junction shows a germline mismatch at one end, possibly a read error. The chain is built from TRBV6-1 and TRBJ1-5; maybe TRBD1 (6 bases). Germline V gene lookup returns CDR1 MNHNS and CDR2 SASEGT. The CDR3 covers 16 residues. This CDR3 is CASSEMTQGKAQHQHF. The CDR3 DNA reads as TGTGCCAGCAGTGAAATGACACAGGGAAAGGCCCAGCACCAGCATTTT.